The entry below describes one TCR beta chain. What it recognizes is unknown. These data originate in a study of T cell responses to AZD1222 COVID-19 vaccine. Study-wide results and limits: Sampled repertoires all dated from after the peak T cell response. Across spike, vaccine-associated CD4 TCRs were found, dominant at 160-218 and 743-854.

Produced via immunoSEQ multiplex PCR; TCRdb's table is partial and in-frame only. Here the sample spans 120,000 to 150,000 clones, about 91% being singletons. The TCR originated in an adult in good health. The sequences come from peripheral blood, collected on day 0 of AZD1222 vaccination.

The CDR3 loop reads CASSQPGQGSYNEQFF. The CDR3 coding sequence is TGTGCCAGCAGCCAGCCGGGACAGGGTTCGTACAATGAGCAGTTCTTC. The genes are TRBV7-2 and TRBJ2-1; TRBD1 matches at 9 bases. Per germline, CDR1 SGHTA and CDR2 FQGNSA. The J segment lost 4 bases and the V segment lost 5 bases, leaving 9 bases of the junction unmatched. This CDR3 comprises 16 residues.